A single sample is the source of the 27 T cell receptor beta chains below, sequenced in a study of T-cell memory formation after mild COVID-19. TCRdb used MiXCR to reprocess the 5' RACE reads, holding one entry per CDR3 protein. The table lists roughly 400,000 distinct CDR3 sequences, roughly 18% of them singletons. Sequenced material: PBMCs or a T cell subset sorted from them (not recorded which). All receptors derive from a young man who had mild COVID-19 (a few samples of this study predate the infection). Cell type and time point are not known.

The gene calls are TRBV6-5 and TRBJ1-5; no definite D call. The CDR3 is made up of 15 amino acids. The V gene lost 0 bases and the J gene lost 1 base, with 7 bases spanning the gap. Per germline, CDR1 MNHEY and CDR2 SVGAGI. The CDR3 loop reads CASSYSMPSNQPQHF. DNA for the CDR3: TGTGCCAGCAGTTACTCGATGCCAAGCAATCAGCCCCAGCATTTT.

The chain couples TRBV20-1 to TRBJ2-1, with D perhaps being TRBD1 or TRBD2 (6 bases each). V shed 0 bases and J shed 6 bases, with 12 bases lying between them. CDR1 and CDR2 (germline): DFQATT, SNEGSKA (reference sequence). The CDR3 is 14 residues long. In DNA, the CDR3 is TGCAGTGCTAGAGAGCCTGGAGGGGGCAATGAGCAGTTCTTC. This gives the protein CSAREPGGGNEQFF.

This clonotype occurred a few times. This CDR3 reads CASSLPRGRGNEQFF. CDR3 coding DNA: TGTGCCAGCAGCTTACCTCGCGGGCGCGGAAATGAGCAGTTCTTC. The rearrangement joins TRBV7-2 to TRBJ2-1; D is perhaps TRBD2 (5 bases). V lost 2 bases and J lost 7, with 15 bases in between. Germline V lookup: CDR1 SGHTA, CDR2 FQGNSA. The CDR3 totals 15 residues.

The gene calls are TRBV5-6 and TRBJ1-5, with 9 bases fitting TRBD1. CDR3 size: 16 residues. Trimming took 2 bases from V and 6 from J; bases not matched to a gene: 9. Germline V gives CDR1 SGHDT, CDR2 YYEEEE. The CDR3 sequence: CASSLTGTGIIQPQHF. The CDR3 nucleotides are TGTGCCAGCAGCTTAACCGGGACAGGGATCATTCAGCCCCAGCATTTT.

This clonotype turned up a few times. The chain has TRBV7-2 and TRBJ2-6; 7 bases are a match to TRBD2. Per germline, CDR1 SGHTA and CDR2 FQGNSA. CDR3 size: 16 residues. V trimming: 7 bases; J trimming: 2 bases; junction bases outside the gene matches: 8. The CDR3 sequence: CASTVWGGTGANVLTF. The CDR3 DNA follows: TGTGCCAGCACCGTTTGGGGGGGTACTGGGGCCAACGTCCTGACTTTC.

This clonotype was detected a few times. The rearrangement links TRBV5-1 to TRBJ1-5; possible D gene TRBD1, 6 bases. The CDR3 loop spans 14 amino acids. Germline values: CDR1 SGHRS, CDR2 YFSETQ. V was cut by 1 base and J by 5 bases, with 10 bases left in between. The CDR3 is CASSLTDRDQPQHF. The CDR3, as DNA: TGCGCCAGCAGCTTGACGGACAGAGATCAGCCCCAGCATTTT.

The chain combines TRBV20-1 with TRBJ1-5, with D hard to call. CDR3 length: 14 residues. V lost 6 bases to trimming and J lost 0 bases, with 12 bases between them. The germline V gene has CDR1 DFQATT and CDR2 SNEGSKA (reference sequence). The CDR3 nucleotides read TGCAGTGCCCACGGGCAGCTTAGCAATCAGCCCCAGCATTTT. Protein product: CSAHGQLSNQPQHF.

Only a few counts were recorded for this clonotype. This sequence joins TRBV29-1 and TRBJ1-4; D remains unclear. The CDR3 has 12 residues. Per the germline V gene, CDR1 is SQVTM and CDR2 is ANQGSEA. The CDR3 DNA reads as TGCACTATCGCCGGAAATAATGAAAAACTGTTTTTT. Protein sequence: CTIAGNNEKLFF. Full variable domain (missing parts from reference TRBV29-1 and TRBJ1-4): SAVISQKPSRDICQRGTSLTIQCQVDSQVTMMFWYRQQPGQSLTLIATANQGSEATYESGFVIDKFPISRPNLTFSTLTVSNMSPEDSSIYLCTIAGNNEKLFFGSGTQLSVL.

The chain combines TRBV7-2 with TRBJ2-1; 8 nucleotides agree with TRBD1. The CDR3 is 14 residues long. V lost 5 bases to trimming and J lost 9 bases; unmatched junction nucleotides: 9. Germline V gene sequence: CDR1 SGHTA, CDR2 FQGNSA. Written as DNA, the CDR3 is TGTGCCAGCAGCCCACGACAGGGGCTGGCTGAGCAGTTCTTC. It is translated as CASSPRQGLAEQFF.

The rearrangement uses TRBV7-8 and TRBJ2-7; D remains unclear. This CDR3 contains 14 residues. V was clipped by 7 bases and J by 2 bases, with 15 bases between them. From germline, CDR1 is SGHVS and CDR2 FQNEAQ. CDR3 sequence (DNA): TGTGCCAGCAACCCGGGCTCCGCAACCTACGAGCAGTACTTC. It codes for CASNPGSATYEQYF.

A few counts support this clonotype. DNA for the CDR3: TGCGCCAGCAGCCAAGTCGCGGGACAGGGGCCCTATCAGCCCCAGCATTTT. Residues: CASSQVAGQGPYQPQHF. This chain uses TRBV4-1 with TRBJ1-5; 10 bases align to TRBD1. V dropped 1 base and J dropped 5; count of bases not matched to a gene: 8. This CDR3 comprises 17 residues. Germline CDR1 MGHRA, CDR2 YSYEKL.

This chain joins TRBV6-6 and TRBJ2-1; D call uncertain. The germline CDR1 and CDR2 sequences are MNHNY and SVGAGI (reference sequence). This CDR3 spans 14 amino acids. Trimming shortened V by 8 bases and J by 9 bases, and 20 bases separated the two germline ends. DNA for the CDR3: TGTGCCAGCGGATTACAAGGAGCTCCGAGTGAGCAGTTCTTC. Translating gives CASGLQGAPSEQFF.

This clonotype appeared a few times. V gene TRBV20-1 combines with J gene TRBJ2-1, with TRBD1 matching over 7 bases. Germline values: CDR1 DFQATT, CDR2 SNEGSKA (reference sequence). This CDR3 contains 16 residues. The junction had 11 bases not matched to a gene; V was cut back by 6 bases and J by 0 bases. CDR3 in DNA: TGCAGTGCGAATGAGGGGGCGAAATTCTCCTACAATGAGCAGTTCTTC. Its protein product is CSANEGAKFSYNEQFF.

This chain uses TRBV20-1 with TRBJ2-2, with 8 nucleotides matching TRBD2. Trimming took 6 bases from V and 7 from J; bases not matched to a gene: 10. The CDR3 sequence is 14 residues long. In germline, CDR1 is DFQATT, CDR2 SNEGSKA (reference sequence). DNA of the CDR3: TGCAGTGCGTTCGGGACTAGGTTTTTCGGGGAGCTGTTTTTT. As protein: CSAFGTRFFGELFF.

The chain recombines TRBV7-2 with TRBJ2-3; D unclear. V lost 1 base, J lost 5 bases, and 7 bases lay in between. Germline lookup yields CDR1 SGHTA and CDR2 FQGNSA. The CDR3 is 13 amino acids. CDR3 nucleotide sequence: TGTGCCAGCAGCTTAGGGAATTTAGATACGCAGTATTTT. Its protein product is CASSLGNLDTQYF.

This clonotype appeared many times. V is TRBV19 and J is TRBJ1-2; D unresolved. The CDR3 has 14 residues. CDR1 and CDR2 (germline): LNHDA, SQIVND (reference sequence). V was pared by 3 bases and J by 5 bases, with 13 bases between. The CDR3 protein is CASSIDWAEYGYTF. The CDR3 nucleotides are TGTGCCAGTAGTATCGATTGGGCAGAATATGGCTACACCTTC.

This clonotype came up a few times. V is TRBV7-2 and J is TRBJ2-2; a weak D match, TRBD1 (6 bases). V lost 0 bases, J lost 3 bases, and 11 bases lay in between. Germline V gene sequence: CDR1 SGHTA, CDR2 FQGNSA. The CDR3 covers 16 residues. The DNA for the CDR3 is TGTGCCAGCAGCTTAGCGCGAACAGGGCACACCGGGGAGCTGTTTTTT. Protein: CASSLARTGHTGELFF. Complete variable domain (other parts from reference TRBV7-2 and TRBJ2-2): GAGVSQSPSNKVTEKGKDVELRCDPISGHTALYWYRQSLGQGLEFLIYFQGNSAPDKSGLPSDRFSAERTGGSVSTLTIQRTQQEDSAVYLCASSLARTGHTGELFFGEGSRLTVL.

The rearrangement links TRBV28 to TRBJ1-1; maybe TRBD1 (6 bases). The germline V gene has CDR1 MDHEN and CDR2 SYDVKM. V was pared by 2 bases and J by 4 bases, with 14 bases between. The CDR3 totals 15 residues. The CDR3 bases are TGTGCCAGCAGTTTAGCGGGGGCAGGGCGCACTGAAGCTTTCTTT. This codes for CASSLAGAGRTEAFF. Full variable domain (outside the CDR3, taken from reference TRBV28 and TRBJ1-1): DVKVTQSSRYLVKRTGEKVFLECVQDMDHENMFWYRQDPGLGLRLIYFSYDVKMKEKGDIPEGYSVSREKKERFSLILESASTNQTSMYLCASSLAGAGRTEAFFGQGTRLTVV.

The chain is built from TRBV11-2 and TRBJ2-1; D not resolved. V lost 9 bases to trimming and J lost 8 bases, with 11 bases between them. This CDR3 region has 11 residues. Germline values: CDR1 SGHAT, CDR2 FQNNGV. CDR3 amino acids: CASQFSDEQFF. The CDR3 DNA reads TGTGCCAGTCAATTCAGCGATGAGCAGTTCTTC.

This chain links TRBV4-3 with TRBJ2-1; no clear D. V lost 4 bases and J 4 bases, leaving 20 bases between the germline ends. Germline lookup yields CDR1 LGHNA and CDR2 YSLEER. The CDR3 runs 17 residues. CDR3 nucleotide sequence: TGCGCCAGCAGCCCTAATGCCATGGATCTTAGGTACAATGAGCAGTTCTTC. Its protein is CASSPNAMDLRYNEQFF.

This sequence joins TRBV13 and TRBJ2-7; D might be TRBD1 (5 bases). CDR1 and CDR2 from the germline V gene are PRHDT and FYEKMQ (reference sequence). Trimming took 0 bases from V and 6 from J, leaving 9 bases between them. The CDR3 runs 13 residues. This CDR3 reads CASSLGDSGEQYV. The CDR3 region has the DNA TGTGCCAGCAGCTTAGGTGACAGTGGCGAGCAGTACGTC.

This rearrangement joins TRBV5-1 to TRBJ1-5; D is undetermined. Germline assignment: CDR1 SGHRS and CDR2 YFSETQ. The V end was cut by 5 bases, the J end by 6 bases, with 12 bases between. The length of the CDR3 is 13 residues. In DNA, the CDR3 is TGCGCCAGCAGGATCGGGGAGGGTCAGCCCCAGCATTTT. Protein: CASRIGEGQPQHF.

The chain couples TRBV6-5 to TRBJ2-5, with D possibly TRBD2 on 6 matching bases. Trimming stripped 4 bases from V and 7 bases from J, with 13 bases between. CDR3 length: 13 residues. Germline loops: CDR1 MNHEY, CDR2 SVGAGI. This CDR3 is CASSSRLGGTQYF. The DNA for the CDR3 is TGTGCCAGCAGTTCCCGTCTCGGGGGGACCCAGTACTTC.

The chain employs TRBV9 and TRBJ2-1, with 7 bases identical to TRBD1. The CDR3 length is 12 residues. V was clipped by 3 bases and J by 10 bases; unmatched bases: 4. Germline V lookup: CDR1 SGDLS, CDR2 YYNGEE. The CDR3 DNA sequence: TGTGCCAGCAGCGAACAGGGGAACGAGCAGTTCTTC. This encodes CASSEQGNEQFF.

The genes are TRBV12-3 or TRBV12-4 and TRBJ1-1; D gene unclear. The CDR3 extends over 14 amino acids. V lost 2 bases, J lost 1 base, and 8 bases lay in between. Written as DNA, the CDR3 is TGTGCCAGCAGTTTAATGTCAAGGAACACTGAAGCTTTCTTT. Translated, it gives CASSLMSRNTEAFF.

The rearrangement links TRBV28 to TRBJ1-1; a weak D match, TRBD1 (5 bases). This CDR3 is built from 14 residues. Deletions cut 3 bases from V and 3 bases from J, with 11 bases between. Germline CDR1 MDHEN, CDR2 SYDVKM. The CDR3 bases are TGTGCCAGCAGTTTTAGGGGTGGGGACACTGAAGCTTTCTTT. Protein: CASSFRGGDTEAFF.

This clonotype has a handful of counts. The chain employs TRBV20-1 and TRBJ1-5; TRBD1 is a possible D gene (6 bases). V was clipped by 4 bases and J by 2 bases, with 15 bases between them. The CDR3 is 15 amino acids. Germline V gene data show CDR1 as DFQATT and CDR2 as SNEGSKA (reference sequence). CDR3 DNA: TGCAGTGCTACTCTAGGGGGGGTCGGCAATCAGCCCCAGCATTTT. It specifies CSATLGGVGNQPQHF.